The 8 T cell receptor beta chains listed next were all sequenced from one sample in a study of CD8+ T cells in alopecia areata listed by TCRdb under 2018. The receptor library was made with the immunoSEQ multiplex PCR assay. To provide template for TCR sequencing, every sample had RNA extracted and reverse transcribed into cDNA. The table was pulled from immuneACCESS by TCRdb, which kept in-frame rearrangements only. Such tables lose some clones; where checked, under half of the loss comes from unresolved V genes, and the rest has no known cause. The sample table shows about 200,000 clones, and about three fifths are seen once. Clones ranked in the top ten supply 1.3% of the sample. The sample's treatment or condition, from its label and the paper: oral pan-JAK inhibitor, 5-10 mg twice daily. This specimen consisted of CD4+ T cells sorted from blood, obtained at week 49, from a patient treated with tofacitinib. The receptors here all came from a human donor with alopecia areata.

The chain recombines TRBV30 with TRBJ1-1, with D possibly matching TRBD1 (5 bases). The CDR3 runs 13 residues. The V and J ends lost 4 bases and 2 bases respectively, with 11 bases between them. Germline V lookup: CDR1 GTSNPN, CDR2 SVGIG (reference sequence). In nucleotides, the CDR3 is TGTGCCTGGAAATTTGGGGGAAACACTGAAGCTTTCTTT. Translated, it gives CAWKFGGNTEAFF. The variable domain in full, with the rest retrieved from reference TRBV30 and TRBJ1-1, is SQTIHQWPATLVQPVGSPLSLECTVEGTSNPNLYWYRQAAGRGLQLLFYSVGIGQISSEVPQNLSASRPQDRQFILSSKKLLLSDSGFYLCAWKFGGNTEAFFGQGTRLTVV.

The gene calls are TRBV7-2 and TRBJ2-3; a possible D gene is TRBD2 (6 bases). The V and J ends lost 3 bases and 2 bases respectively, with 9 bases between them. This CDR3 has 14 amino acids. The germline CDR1 and CDR2 sequences are SGHTA and FQGNSA. The CDR3, as DNA: TGTGCCAGCAGCTTTGGACTAACCACAGATACGCAGTATTTT. As protein: CASSFGLTTDTQYF.

Regarding this clone: This sample includes further DNA sequences coding for the same CDR3. The rearrangement joins TRBV30 to TRBJ1-5; D gene unclear. CDR1 is GTSNPN, CDR2 SVGIG, per germline (reference sequence). Trimming left V 1 base short and J 6 bases short, with 10 bases between. The CDR3 totals 13 residues. The CDR3 sequence: CAWSAGDSQPQHF. CDR3 nucleotides: TGTGCCTGGAGTGCCGGTGACTCTCAGCCCCAGCATTTT. The entire variable domain, with the rest obtained from reference TRBV30 and TRBJ1-5, is as follows: SQTIHQWPATLVQPVGSPLSLECTVEGTSNPNLYWYRQAAGRGLQLLFYSVGIGQISSEVPQNLSASRPQDRQFILSSKKLLLSDSGFYLCAWSAGDSQPQHFGDGTRLSIL.

This clone was seen more than once but under ten times. The V call is TRBV5-5, the J call TRBJ2-2; D is perhaps TRBD2 (6 bases). Germline V gene sequence: CDR1 SGHKS, CDR2 YYEKEE (reference sequence). The CDR3 has 14 amino acids. Trimming took 0 bases from V and 6 from J, leaving 9 bases between them. CDR3 residues: CASSLAGGAGELFF. The CDR3 nucleotides read TGTGCCAGCAGCTTGGCCGGGGGAGCCGGGGAGCTGTTTTTT.

The chain links TRBV4-1 to TRBJ1-2; the D is unclear. Trimming stripped 0 bases from V and 8 bases from J, with 16 bases between. This CDR3 has 15 amino acids. From germline, CDR1 is MGHRA and CDR2 YSYEKL. The CDR3 reads CASSQEVAATGGYTF. The DNA of the CDR3 is TGCGCCAGCAGCCAAGAGGTAGCTGCGACGGGAGGCTACACCTTC.

The chain uses TRBV5-4 and TRBJ2-3; either TRBD1 or TRBD2 may supply D (6 bases each). This CDR3 has 16 residues. The ends were cut back, 4 bases at V and 5 bases at J, with 20 bases in the middle. Germline lookup yields CDR1 SGHNT and CDR2 YYREEE (reference sequence). The CDR3 DNA reads TGTGCCAGCAGCCGACCGGGGGCCGCGTATTTAGATACGCAGTATTTT. The encoded protein is CASSRPGAAYLDTQYF.

This sequence joins TRBV7-2 and TRBJ1-6; D is possibly TRBD1 (6 bases). The CDR3 runs 16 residues. The ends were cut back, 2 bases at V and 6 bases at J, with 14 bases in the middle. Germline V CDR1 and CDR2: SGHTA, FQGNSA. CDR3 amino acids: CASSLILQGPNSPLHF. In nucleotides, the CDR3 is TGTGCCAGCAGCTTAATTCTACAGGGCCCTAATTCACCCCTCCACTTT.

This clone has just a few counts. V is TRBV29-1 and J is TRBJ2-3, with 9 bases matching TRBD2. Trimming at V came to 7 bases and at J to 0 bases, leaving 8 bases not matched to a gene. CDR3 length: 15 amino acids. In germline, CDR1 is SQVTM, CDR2 ANQGSEA. This CDR3 reads CSGLTSGTSTDTQYF. CDR3 DNA: TGCAGCGGTTTGACTAGCGGTACTAGCACAGATACGCAGTATTTT.